This TCR beta chain emerged from a study of blood T cell repertoires in COVID-19. Seattle's cohort entered during active infection and was followed longitudinally. Per germline, CDR1 LNHDA and CDR2 SQIVND (reference sequence). V lost 8 bases and J lost 2; bases outside the gene matches: 9. The CDR3 runs 16 residues. Profiling relied on immunoSEQ multiplex PCR, and the TCRdb table lists in-frame clones only, not all of them. The top ten hold about a sixth of the sample, which has a few hundred thousand clones, around 81% seen once. The sample comprised peripheral blood. This receptor was obtained from an older person with COVID-19, enrolled during active disease. This chain links TRBV19 with TRBJ2-3; 11 positions match TRBD2. CDR3 sequence (DNA): TGTGCCAGTCGTCGGAGACTAGCGGGAACCACAGATACGCAGTATTTT. Encoded protein: CASRRRLAGTTDTQYF.